The TCR beta chain under discussion was sequenced for a study of blood T cells in healthy people across ages. For the study at large: The capture of about one barcoded beta molecule per two T cells was achieved by template switching.

At least 6.5 million PBMCs were isolated per sample. This clonotype was counted many times. This CDR3 comprises 15 residues. The germline gives CDR1 MNHNS, CDR2 SASEGT. V was cut by 8 bases and J by 0 bases, with 14 bases left in between. The use of a sample-barcoded 5' primer and a J-beta primer mix characterized a second PCR of roughly 7 to 11 cycles. Each cDNA molecule carried a tag from a template-switch adaptor that contained 12 random nucleotides. MiXCR, run by TCRdb on the 5' RACE reads, gives a single entry per CDR3 protein. The sample has 600,000 to 800,000 distinct CDR3 sequences, roughly half seen once; the top ten hold approximately 15%.

The TCR originated in an elderly woman in good health. The V and J genes are TRBV6-1 and TRBJ2-1; D possibly matches TRBD1 or TRBD2 (5 bases each). Sequencing used blood. CDR3: CASLRGLGSYNEQFF. CDR3 in DNA: TGTGCCAGCCTGAGGGGCCTGGGCTCCTACAATGAGCAGTTCTTC.